This T cell receptor beta chain was sequenced during a study of T-cell reconstitution after alpha-beta-depleted transplantation in children. Study observations and caveats: The study traced high day-60 TCRbeta diversity in some patients to surviving recipient T cells and thymic progenitors.

This clonotype was seen repeatedly, ten times or more. What it recognizes is unknown. The germline gives CDR1 SGHTA, CDR2 FQGNSA. The CDR3 loop spans 15 amino acids. V trimming: 0 bases; J trimming: 4 bases; junction bases outside the gene matches: 2. A library of TCRbeta sequences, prepared with unique molecular identifiers, was generated. TCRdb reprocessed the PCR reads with MiXCR, giving one entry per CDR3 protein. The sample has some 550,000 distinct CDR3 sequences, roughly 24% seen once. The rearrangement links TRBV7-2 to TRBJ2-7; 11 positions agree with TRBD2. The TCR comes from a boy younger than two who had a stem cell transplant for acute myeloid leukemia, so the T cells may come from the graft donor. Sample: PBMCs, mostly from graft donor cells, taken 360 days after TCRalphabeta/CD19-depleted stem cell transplant. The CDR3 spells CASSLARTSGYEQYF. CDR3 sequence (DNA): TGTGCCAGCAGCTTAGCTAGGACTAGCGGGTACGAGCAGTACTTC.